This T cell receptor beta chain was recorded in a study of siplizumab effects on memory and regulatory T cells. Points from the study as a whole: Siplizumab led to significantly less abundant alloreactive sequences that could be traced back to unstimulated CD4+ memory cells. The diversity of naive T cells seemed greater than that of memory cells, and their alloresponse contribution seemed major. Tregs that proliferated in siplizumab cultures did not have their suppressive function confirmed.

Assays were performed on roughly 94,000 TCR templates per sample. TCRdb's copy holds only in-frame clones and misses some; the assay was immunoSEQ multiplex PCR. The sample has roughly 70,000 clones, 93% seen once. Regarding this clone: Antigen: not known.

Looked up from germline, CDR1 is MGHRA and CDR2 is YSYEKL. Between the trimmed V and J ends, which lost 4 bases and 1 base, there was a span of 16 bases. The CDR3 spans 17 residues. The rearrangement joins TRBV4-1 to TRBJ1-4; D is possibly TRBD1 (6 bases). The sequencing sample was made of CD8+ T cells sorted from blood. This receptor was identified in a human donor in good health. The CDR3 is CASSPEGGILTNEKLFF. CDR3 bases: TGCGCCAGCAGCCCAGAAGGGGGGATCCTAACTAATGAAAAACTGTTTTTT.